Each of the 25 T cell receptor beta chains below was sequenced from the same sample in a study of Ad26.COV2.S vaccination and SARS-CoV-2 variants. As for treatment: about 20 received Ad26.COV2.S at low or high dose, single or two shots; 5 received placebo; per-sample allocation not given. The samples were gathered on day 63 after the first injection of vaccine or placebo. The table came from immunoSEQ multiplex PCR; TCRdb's copy has only in-frame clones and leaves some out. The sample consists of about 440,000 clones, about 92% of them appearing once. Here the sequenced sample was peripheral blood, taken in a trial of Ad26.COV2.S vaccine versus placebo. The receptors come from a person aged 18-60 years who received the Ad26.COV2.S COVID-19 vaccine or a placebo.

The chain is built from TRBV28 and TRBJ1-5; D gene ambiguous. The CDR3 loop spans 13 amino acids. V was shortened by 5 bases and J by 6 bases, with 11 bases between the two germline ends. From germline, CDR1 is MDHEN and CDR2 SYDVKM. The CDR3 DNA reads TGTGCCAGCAGTCCCCAGTACGGTCAGCCCCAGCATTTT. Its protein product is CASSPQYGQPQHF.

The gene calls are TRBV29-1 and TRBJ1-1; TRBD1 aligns across 7 bases. The CDR3 has 12 amino acids. Germline assignment: CDR1 SQVTM and CDR2 ANQGSEA. CDR3 sequence (DNA): TGCAGTGGGGACAGATTGAACACTGAAGCTTTCTTT. Residues: CSGDRLNTEAFF.

The chain links TRBV14 to TRBJ2-7; D is perhaps TRBD1 or TRBD2 (5 bases each). The CDR3 covers 14 residues. CDR1 and CDR2 (germline): SGHDN, FVKESK. Deletions cut 5 bases from V and 4 bases from J, with 15 bases between. CDR3 sequence (DNA): TGTGCCAGCAGCGCAAGGGGACCGGAGTACGAGCAGTACTTC. Its translation is CASSARGPEYEQYF.

The chain uses TRBV7-6 and TRBJ2-3; 8 bases agree with TRBD2. The germline V gene encodes CDR1 SGHVS and CDR2 FNYEAQ. CDR3 length: 17 residues. V lost 1 base, J lost 1 base, and 7 bases stayed unmatched. The CDR3 DNA reads TGTGCCAGCAGCTTAGTCCCCCCGACTAGCGGCACAGATACGCAGTATTTT. Residues: CASSLVPPTSGTDTQYF.

V usage is TRBV7-2 and J usage is TRBJ2-7; D is unresolved. Germline V gives CDR1 SGHTA, CDR2 FQGNSA. The CDR3 totals 13 residues. Trimming removed 3 bases at V and 5 bases at J, with 11 bases between. CDR3 protein: CASSLPPRNEQYF. DNA for the CDR3: TGTGCCAGCAGCTTGCCCCCGAGGAACGAGCAGTACTTC.

The chain links TRBV7-9 to TRBJ1-5, with 7 bases aligning to TRBD1. The length of the CDR3 is 15 residues. V trimming: 5 bases; J trimming: 3 bases; junction bases outside the gene matches: 7. Per the germline V gene, CDR1 is SEHNR and CDR2 is FQNEAQ (reference sequence). CDR3 region: CASSLGTANNQPQHF. DNA of the CDR3: TGTGCCAGCAGCCTAGGGACAGCTAACAATCAGCCCCAGCATTTT.

The chain has TRBV5-5 and TRBJ2-7; 10 nucleotides match TRBD1. Germline values: CDR1 SGHKS, CDR2 YYEKEE (reference sequence). The V gene end was trimmed by 2 bases and the J gene end by 4 bases; junction bases not matched to a gene: 15. CDR3 size: 18 residues. As DNA, the CDR3 is TGTGCCAGCAGCTTTGGGGTATTCCGGGACAGGGGATTATACGAGCAGTACTTC. It specifies CASSFGVFRDRGLYEQYF.

The chain recombines TRBV15 with TRBJ2-1; TRBD1 agrees at 9 bases. V gave up 9 bases and J gave up 6 bases; unmatched junction bases: 12. Germline V gives CDR1 LNHNV, CDR2 YYDKDF (reference sequence). The CDR3 has 15 amino acids. The CDR3: CATGRDRDNFNEQFF. CDR3 nucleotide sequence: TGTGCCACTGGCCGGGACAGGGACAACTTCAATGAGCAGTTCTTC.

The V call is TRBV15, the J call TRBJ2-7, with 7 bases that match TRBD1. With 4 bases clipped from V and 1 base from J, the junction kept 10 bases outside the gene matches. Germline V gene sequence: CDR1 LNHNV, CDR2 YYDKDF (reference sequence). This CDR3 spans 16 amino acids. The CDR3 DNA reads as TGTGCCACCAGCAAGCGAGGGGGCCTGAGGTCCTACGAGCAGTACTTC. Translating it yields CATSKRGGLRSYEQYF.

A single count supports this clone. This chain joins TRBV24-1 and TRBJ1-1, with TRBD1 matching over 10 bases. With 3 bases clipped from V and 11 bases from J, the junction kept 5 bases outside the gene matches. Germline CDR1 is KGHDR and CDR2 is SFDVKD. The length of the CDR3 is 13 residues. DNA of the CDR3: TGTGCCACCAGTGATGCAGGACAGGGGGTGGCTTTCTTT. As protein: CATSDAGQGVAFF.

A single count supports this clone. The chain uses TRBV12-5 and TRBJ2-1, with D possibly being TRBD1 or TRBD2 (7 bases each). This CDR3 spans 17 amino acids. Trimming removed 0 bases from V and 9 bases from J, with 21 bases in between. Germline V gene sequence: CDR1 LGHNT, CDR2 FRNRAP. The CDR3 is CASGLVLLAGDRVEQFF. The DNA for the CDR3 is TGTGCTAGTGGTTTGGTCCTCCTTGCGGGAGACAGGGTTGAGCAGTTCTTC. Combining the CDR3 with reference TRBV12-5 and TRBJ2-1 gives the whole variable domain DARVTQTPRHKVTEMGQEVTMRCQPILGHNTVFWYRQTMMQGLELLAYFRNRAPLDDSGMPKDRFSAEMPDATLATLKIQPSEPRDSAVYFCASGLVLLAGDRVEQFFGPGTRLTVL.

This clone was counted a single time. The gene calls are TRBV10-3 and TRBJ2-5; tentative D call: TRBD1 (5 bases). V lost 4 bases and J 2 bases, leaving 8 bases between the germline ends. Germline V gives CDR1 ENHRY, CDR2 SYGVKD. The CDR3 covers 13 residues. CDR3 in amino acids: CAISGRAQETQYF. The CDR3 bases are TGTGCCATCAGTGGCAGGGCACAAGAGACCCAGTACTTC.

This clone was found once. This chain joins TRBV6-2 or TRBV6-3 and TRBJ1-1, with TRBD1 matching 7 bases. This CDR3 has 15 residues. V shed 0 bases and J 9 bases; nucleotides not matched to a gene: 10. Per germline, CDR1 MNHEY and CDR2 SVGEGT. CDR3 residues: CASSYSTRTGQQAFF. In nucleotides, the CDR3 is TGTGCCAGCAGTTACTCTACGAGGACAGGCCAACAAGCTTTCTTT.

V usage is TRBV6-4 and J usage is TRBJ1-5; weak D call: TRBD1 (5 bases). This CDR3 contains 13 residues. Germline values: CDR1 MRHNA, CDR2 SNTAGT. V gave up 8 bases and J gave up 1 base, with 9 bases separating them. CDR3 nucleotides: TGTGCCAGCGCAGAGGGGAGCAATCAGCCCCAGCATTTT. Encoded protein: CASAEGSNQPQHF.

J is TRBJ2-7 and V is TRBV7-9; TRBD2 is a possible D gene (6 bases). From germline, CDR1 is SEHNR and CDR2 FQNEAQ (reference sequence). CDR3 length: 15 residues. Trimming took off 4 bases at V and 1 base at J, with 14 bases between the two ends. CDR3 loop: CASSYVSGRSYEQYF. CDR3 bases: TGTGCCAGCAGCTACGTTTCCGGGAGATCCTACGAGCAGTACTTC.

This rearrangement joins TRBV28 to TRBJ2-1; 11 positions match TRBD2. The CDR3 has 16 residues. Germline lookup yields CDR1 MDHEN and CDR2 SYDVKM. V dropped 2 bases and J dropped 6; count of bases not matched to a gene: 6. In DNA, the CDR3 is TGTGCCAGCAGTTTACTGGGACTAGCGGCTATCAATGAGCAGTTCTTC. Translation gives CASSLLGLAAINEQFF.

The chain carries TRBV30 and TRBJ1-1; D is possibly TRBD1 (5 bases). The CDR3 covers 12 residues. Trimming took off 0 bases at V and 10 bases at J, with 12 bases between the two ends. Germline assignment: CDR1 GTSNPN and CDR2 SVGIG (reference sequence). The chain's CDR3 is CAWSVTAGTAFF. CDR3 nucleotide sequence: TGTGCCTGGAGTGTAACTGCAGGGACAGCTTTCTTT. The full variable domain, in which reference TRBV30 and TRBJ1-1 provide the parts outside the CDR3, is SQTIHQWPATLVQPVGSPLSLECTVEGTSNPNLYWYRQAAGRGLQLLFYSVGIGQISSEVPQNLSASRPQDRQFILSSKKLLLSDSGFYLCAWSVTAGTAFFGQGTRLTVV.

The rearrangement joins TRBV9 to TRBJ2-2, with D possibly being TRBD1 or TRBD2 (6 bases each). The CDR3 runs to 15 residues. The germline V and J ends were trimmed by 3 bases and 2 bases, with 11 bases remaining between them. Germline V gives CDR1 SGDLS, CDR2 YYNGEE. In DNA, the CDR3 is TGTGCCAGCAGCGAGGGGGGATTCAACACCGGGGAGCTGTTTTTT. Translating it yields CASSEGGFNTGELFF.

The rearrangement uses TRBV6-2 or TRBV6-3 and TRBJ2-1; tentatively, D is TRBD1 (5 bases). V shed 5 bases and J shed 2 bases, with 13 bases lying between them. CDR1 is MNHEY, CDR2 SVGEGT, per germline. This CDR3 contains 15 residues. This CDR3 reads CASSGNTGAYNEQFF. CDR3 coding DNA: TGTGCCAGCAGTGGAAATACAGGAGCCTACAATGAGCAGTTCTTC.

The chain has TRBV4-3 and TRBJ2-7; D not resolved. CDR1 LGHNA and CDR2 YSLEER come from the germline V gene. There are 15 residues in the CDR3. V was shortened by 1 base and J by 3 bases, with 13 bases between the two germline ends. The CDR3 protein is CASSQGVLGGYEQYF. DNA for the CDR3: TGCGCCAGCAGCCAAGGGGTGCTGGGCGGCTACGAGCAGTACTTC.

This sequence joins TRBV4-2 and TRBJ2-1; D gene ambiguous. Germline assignment: CDR1 LGHNA and CDR2 YNFKEQ. V lost 0 bases, J lost 13 bases, and 13 bases lay in between. CDR3 length: 13 amino acids. CDR3 bases: TGTGCCAGCAGCCAAGATCCCTGGCTGCTTCAGTTCTTC. Translation: CASSQDPWLLQFF.

The genes are TRBV7-9 and TRBJ2-3, with a weak D call TRBD2 (5 bases). Germline V gene lookup returns CDR1 SEHNR and CDR2 FQNEAQ (reference sequence). V was pared by 0 bases and J by 4 bases, with 11 bases between. The CDR3 runs to 15 residues. CDR3 residues: CASSLAEVVPDTQYF. The DNA for the CDR3 is TGTGCCAGCAGCTTAGCGGAGGTAGTGCCAGATACGCAGTATTTT. Filled out from reference TRBV7-9 and TRBJ2-3, the complete variable domain reads DTGVSQNPRHKITKRGQNVTFRCDPISEHNRLYWYRQTLGQGPEFLTYFQNEAQLEKSRLLSDRFSAERPKGSFSTLEIQRTEQGDSAMYLCASSLAEVVPDTQYFGPGTRLTVL.

V is TRBV10-3 and J is TRBJ2-1; 12 bases match TRBD2. CDR1 and CDR2 from the germline V gene are ENHRY and SYGVKD. Germline trimming cut 0 bases from V and 4 bases from J; bases unmatched to any gene: 4. The length of the CDR3 is 17 residues. The CDR3 sequence is CAISESQTSGRYNEQFF. DNA for the CDR3: TGTGCCATCAGTGAGTCCCAAACTAGCGGGAGGTACAATGAGCAGTTCTTC.

The chain recombines TRBV20-1 with TRBJ2-5; possibly TRBD2 for D (5 bases). Germline CDR1 is DFQATT and CDR2 is SNEGSKA (reference sequence). The germline V and J ends were trimmed by 3 bases and 2 bases, with 19 bases remaining between them. CDR3 size: 16 residues. This CDR3 is CSASPPFGLDQETQYF. The CDR3 bases are TGCAGTGCTAGTCCCCCGTTTGGACTGGATCAAGAGACCCAGTACTTC.

The rearrangement links TRBV10-3 to TRBJ2-7, with TRBD1 identical over 8 bases. Germline V lookup: CDR1 ENHRY, CDR2 SYGVKD. The CDR3 extends over 14 amino acids. V was clipped by 5 bases and J by 5 bases; unmatched bases: 8. In nucleotides, the CDR3 is TGTGCCATCAGTCCACGACAGGGGTTCAACGAGCAGTACTTC. It is translated as CAISPRQGFNEQYF.